This T cell receptor beta chain was obtained from a study of human T cells and chemical hapten exposure. Time point meaning: healthy volunteer bleed at 6 weeks. The authors extracted total RNA from unfractionated whole blood. TCRdb reprocessed the RACE reads with MiXCR, giving one entry per CDR3 protein. The sample shows 75,000 to 80,000 distinct CDR3 sequences, 8.6% of them seen only once. The CDR3 totals 15 residues. Germline CDR1 is MNHNY and CDR2 is SVGAGI (reference sequence). Deletions cut 4 bases from V and 4 bases from J, with 16 bases between. This clonotype was counted ten times or more. The origin of this receptor is a female donor in good health. Some clones in this sample may be carry-over from other donors' samples. The chain joins TRBV6-6 to TRBJ1-1; D unresolved. The sample comprised whole blood. The DNA of the CDR3 is TGTGCCAGCAGTTCCCCCCCCAGTCCCCCCACTGAAGCTTTCTTT. Translating it yields CASSSPPSPPTEAFF.